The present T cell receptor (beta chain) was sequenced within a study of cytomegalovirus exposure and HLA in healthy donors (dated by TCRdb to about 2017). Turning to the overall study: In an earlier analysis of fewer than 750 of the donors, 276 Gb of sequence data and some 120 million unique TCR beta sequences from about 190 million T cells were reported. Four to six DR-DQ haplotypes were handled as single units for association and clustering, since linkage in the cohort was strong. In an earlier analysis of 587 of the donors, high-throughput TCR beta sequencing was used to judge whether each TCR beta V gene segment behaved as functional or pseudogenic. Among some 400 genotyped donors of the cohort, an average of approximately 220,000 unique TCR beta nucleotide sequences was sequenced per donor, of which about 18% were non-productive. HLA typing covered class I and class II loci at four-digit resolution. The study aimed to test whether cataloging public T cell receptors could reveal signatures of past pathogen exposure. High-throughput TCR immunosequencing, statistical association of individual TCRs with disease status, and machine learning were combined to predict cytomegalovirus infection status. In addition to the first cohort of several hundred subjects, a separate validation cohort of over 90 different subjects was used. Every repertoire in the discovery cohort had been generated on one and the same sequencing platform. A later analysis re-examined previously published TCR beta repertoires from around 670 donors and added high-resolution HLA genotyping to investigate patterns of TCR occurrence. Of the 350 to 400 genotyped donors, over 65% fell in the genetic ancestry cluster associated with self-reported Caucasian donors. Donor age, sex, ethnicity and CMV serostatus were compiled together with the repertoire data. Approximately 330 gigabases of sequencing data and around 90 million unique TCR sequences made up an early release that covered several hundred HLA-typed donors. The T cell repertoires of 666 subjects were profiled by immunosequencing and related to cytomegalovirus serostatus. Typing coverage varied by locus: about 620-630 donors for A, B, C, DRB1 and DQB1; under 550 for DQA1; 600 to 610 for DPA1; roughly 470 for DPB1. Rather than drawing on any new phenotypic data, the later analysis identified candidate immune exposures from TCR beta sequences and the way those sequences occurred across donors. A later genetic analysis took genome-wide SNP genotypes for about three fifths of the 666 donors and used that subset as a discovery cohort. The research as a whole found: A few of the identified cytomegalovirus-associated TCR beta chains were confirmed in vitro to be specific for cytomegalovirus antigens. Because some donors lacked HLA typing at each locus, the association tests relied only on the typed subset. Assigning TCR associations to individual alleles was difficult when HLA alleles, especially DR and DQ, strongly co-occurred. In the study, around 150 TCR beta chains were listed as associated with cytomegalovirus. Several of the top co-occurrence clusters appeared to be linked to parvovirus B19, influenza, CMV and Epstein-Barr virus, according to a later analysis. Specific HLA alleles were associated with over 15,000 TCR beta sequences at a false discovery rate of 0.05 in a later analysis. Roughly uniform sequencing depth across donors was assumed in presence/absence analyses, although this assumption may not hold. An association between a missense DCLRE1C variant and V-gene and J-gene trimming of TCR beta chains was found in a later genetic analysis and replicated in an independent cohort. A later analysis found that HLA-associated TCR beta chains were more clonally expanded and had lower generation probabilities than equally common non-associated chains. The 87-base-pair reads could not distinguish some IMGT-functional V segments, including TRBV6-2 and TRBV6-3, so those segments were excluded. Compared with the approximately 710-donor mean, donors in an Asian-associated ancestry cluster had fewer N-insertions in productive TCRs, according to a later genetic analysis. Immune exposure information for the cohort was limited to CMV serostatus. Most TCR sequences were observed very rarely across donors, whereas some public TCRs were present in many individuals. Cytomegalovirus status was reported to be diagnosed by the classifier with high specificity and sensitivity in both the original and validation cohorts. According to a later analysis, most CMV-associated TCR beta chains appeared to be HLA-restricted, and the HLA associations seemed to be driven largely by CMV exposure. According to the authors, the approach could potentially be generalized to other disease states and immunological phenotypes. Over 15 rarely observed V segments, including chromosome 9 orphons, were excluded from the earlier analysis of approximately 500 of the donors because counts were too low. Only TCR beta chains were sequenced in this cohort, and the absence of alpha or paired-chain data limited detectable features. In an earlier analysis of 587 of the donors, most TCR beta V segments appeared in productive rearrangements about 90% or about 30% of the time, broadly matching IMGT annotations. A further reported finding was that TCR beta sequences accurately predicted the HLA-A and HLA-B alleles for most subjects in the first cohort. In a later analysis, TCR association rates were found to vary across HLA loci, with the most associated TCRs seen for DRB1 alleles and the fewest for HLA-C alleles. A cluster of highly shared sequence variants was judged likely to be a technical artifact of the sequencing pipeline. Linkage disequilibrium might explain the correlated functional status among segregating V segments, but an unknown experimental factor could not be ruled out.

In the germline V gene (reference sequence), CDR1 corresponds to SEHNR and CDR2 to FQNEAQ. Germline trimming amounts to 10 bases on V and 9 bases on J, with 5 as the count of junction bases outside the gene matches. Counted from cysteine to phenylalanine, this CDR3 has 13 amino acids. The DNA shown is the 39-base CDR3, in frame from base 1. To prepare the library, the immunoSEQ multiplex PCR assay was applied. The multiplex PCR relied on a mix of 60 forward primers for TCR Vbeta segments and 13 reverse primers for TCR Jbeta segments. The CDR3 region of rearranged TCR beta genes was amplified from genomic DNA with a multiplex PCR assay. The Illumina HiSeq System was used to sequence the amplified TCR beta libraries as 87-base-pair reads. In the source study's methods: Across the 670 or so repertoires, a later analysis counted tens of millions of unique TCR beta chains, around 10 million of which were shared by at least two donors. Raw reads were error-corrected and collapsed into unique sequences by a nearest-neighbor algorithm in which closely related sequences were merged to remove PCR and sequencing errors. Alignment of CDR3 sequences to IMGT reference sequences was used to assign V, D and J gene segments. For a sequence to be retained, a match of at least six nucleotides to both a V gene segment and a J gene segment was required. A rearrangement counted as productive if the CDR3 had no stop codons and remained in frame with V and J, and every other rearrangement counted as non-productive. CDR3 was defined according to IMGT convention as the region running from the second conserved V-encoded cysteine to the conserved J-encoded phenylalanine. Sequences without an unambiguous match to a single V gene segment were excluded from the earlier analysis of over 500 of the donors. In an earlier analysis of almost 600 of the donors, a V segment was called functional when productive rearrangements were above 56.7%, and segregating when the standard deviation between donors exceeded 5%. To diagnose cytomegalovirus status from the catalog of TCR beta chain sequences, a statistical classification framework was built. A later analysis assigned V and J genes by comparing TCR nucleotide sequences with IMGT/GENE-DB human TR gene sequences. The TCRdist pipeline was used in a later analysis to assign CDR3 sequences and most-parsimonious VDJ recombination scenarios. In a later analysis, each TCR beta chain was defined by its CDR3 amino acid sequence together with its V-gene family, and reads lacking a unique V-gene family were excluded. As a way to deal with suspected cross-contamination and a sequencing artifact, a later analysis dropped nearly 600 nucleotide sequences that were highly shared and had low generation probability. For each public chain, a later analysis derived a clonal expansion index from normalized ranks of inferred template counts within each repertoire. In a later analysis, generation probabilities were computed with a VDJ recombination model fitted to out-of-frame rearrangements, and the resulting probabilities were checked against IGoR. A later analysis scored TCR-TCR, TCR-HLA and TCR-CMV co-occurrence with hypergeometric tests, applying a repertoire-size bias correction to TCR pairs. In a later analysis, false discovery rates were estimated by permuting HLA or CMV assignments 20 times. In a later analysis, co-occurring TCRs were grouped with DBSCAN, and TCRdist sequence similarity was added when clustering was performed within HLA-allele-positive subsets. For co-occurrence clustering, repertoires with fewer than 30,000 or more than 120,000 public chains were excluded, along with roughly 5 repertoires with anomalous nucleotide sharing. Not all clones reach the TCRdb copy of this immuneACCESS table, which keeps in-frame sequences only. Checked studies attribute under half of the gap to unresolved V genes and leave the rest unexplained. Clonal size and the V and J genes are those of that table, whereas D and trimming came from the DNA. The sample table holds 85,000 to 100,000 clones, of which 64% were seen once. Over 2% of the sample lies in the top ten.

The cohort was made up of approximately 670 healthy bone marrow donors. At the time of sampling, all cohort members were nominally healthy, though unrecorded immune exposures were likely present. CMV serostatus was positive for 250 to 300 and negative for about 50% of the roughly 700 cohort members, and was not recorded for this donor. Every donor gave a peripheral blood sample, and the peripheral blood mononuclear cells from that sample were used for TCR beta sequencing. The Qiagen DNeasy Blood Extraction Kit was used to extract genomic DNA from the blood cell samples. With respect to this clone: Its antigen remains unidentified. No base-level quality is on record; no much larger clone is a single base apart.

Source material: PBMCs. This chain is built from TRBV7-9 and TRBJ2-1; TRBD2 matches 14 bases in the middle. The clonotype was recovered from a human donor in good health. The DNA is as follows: TGTGCCAAGACTAGCGGGGGGGTCTCTGAGCAGTTCTTC. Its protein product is CAKTSGGVSEQFF. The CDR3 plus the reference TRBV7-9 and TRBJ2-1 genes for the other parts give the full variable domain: DTGVSQNPRHKITKRGQNVTFRCDPISEHNRLYWYRQTLGQGPEFLTYFQNEAQLEKSRLLSDRFSAERPKGSFSTLEIQRTEQGDSAMYLCAKTSGGVSEQFFGPGTRLTVL.